Presented here are 23 T cell receptor beta chains from one specimen sequenced in a study of T cells in Graves' hyperthyroidism and ophthalmopathy. Amplified TCR beta CDR3 regions came from RNA transcripts. The HTBI set primed first-round TCR CDR3 RT-PCR. TCRdb processed the multiplex PCR reads anew with MiXCR; each CDR3 protein has one entry. The sample has 600,000 to 900,000 distinct CDR3 sequences, about a sixth seen once. The sample taken for sequencing was blood. These receptors came from a man younger than 30 with Graves' hyperthyroidism.

The V gene is TRBV7-9, the J gene TRBJ2-1, with D perhaps TRBD2 (6 bases). The ends were cut back, 1 base at V and 3 bases at J, with 13 bases in the middle. In germline, CDR1 is SEHNR, CDR2 FQNEAQ (reference sequence). This CDR3 has 16 amino acids. The chain's CDR3 is CASSLGAGRLYNEQFF. The CDR3 DNA is TGTGCCAGCAGCTTAGGGGCAGGGAGGCTCTACAATGAGCAGTTCTTC.

This clonotype showed up just a few times. V and J are TRBV11-2 and TRBJ2-2; D may be TRBD2 (7 bases). V lost 3 bases and J lost 4, with 12 bases in between. The CDR3 sequence is 15 residues long. From germline, CDR1 is SGHAT and CDR2 FQNNGV. The CDR3 DNA sequence: TGTGCCAGCAGCTTTCACGGGGGGCGCACCGGGGAGCTGTTTTTT. Translated, it gives CASSFHGGRTGELFF.

This clonotype was detected a few times. The chain recombines TRBV25-1 with TRBJ2-1; D uncertain. Germline CDR1 MGHDK, CDR2 SYGVNS. V lost 0 bases to trimming and J lost 0 bases, with 6 bases between them. CDR3 length: 15 amino acids. The CDR3 DNA follows: TGTGCCAGCAGTGAATACGGAAGCTCCTACAATGAGCAGTTCTTC. Protein product: CASSEYGSSYNEQFF. The full variable domain, completed using reference TRBV25-1 and TRBJ2-1, is EADIYQTPRYLVIGTGKKITLECSQTMGHDKMYWYQQDPGMELHLIHYSYGVNSTEKGDLSSESTVSRIRTEHFPLTLESARPSHTSQYLCASSEYGSSYNEQFFGPGTRLTVL.

This clonotype was seen repeatedly, ten times or more. The CDR3 region has the DNA TGTGCCAGCAGGGGGGGACAGGGCTTCTATGGCTACACCTTC. It encodes CASRGGQGFYGYTF. This chain connects TRBV2 to TRBJ1-2, with 9 bases matching TRBD1. The trim removed 6 bases at V and 4 bases at J, leaving 6 bases unmatched. The CDR3 is made up of 14 amino acids. Germline CDR1 and CDR2: SNHLY and FYNNEI. The variable domain in full, completed from reference TRBV2 and TRBJ1-2, reads EPEVTQTPSHQVTQMGQEVILRCVPISNHLYFYWYRQILGQKVEFLVSFYNNEISEKSEIFDDQFSVERPDGSNFTLKIRSTKLEDSAMYFCASRGGQGFYGYTFGSGTRLTVV.

In its sample, this clonotype was seen a few times. This sequence joins TRBV3-1 and TRBJ2-7, with 7 bases matching TRBD1. This CDR3 is 14 amino acids long. Germline assignment: CDR1 LGHDT and CDR2 YNNKEL (reference sequence). The V gene end was trimmed by 7 bases and the J gene end by 0 bases; junction bases not matched to a gene: 6. This CDR3 reads CASTDDRASYEQYF. The CDR3 nucleotides are TGTGCCAGCACCGACGACAGGGCCTCCTACGAGCAGTACTTC.

This clonotype was seen ten or more times. This chain joins TRBV6-1 and TRBJ1-4; D gene uncertain. Germline loops: CDR1 MNHNS, CDR2 SASEGT. This CDR3 comprises 13 residues. V was pared by 6 bases and J by 5 bases, with 10 bases between. The DNA of the CDR3 is TGTGCCAGCAGGAAGGACGGGAATGAAAAACTGTTTTTT. It translates to CASRKDGNEKLFF.

The chain links TRBV19 to TRBJ2-7; D tentatively fits TRBD1 or TRBD2 (5 bases each). The CDR3 extends over 15 amino acids. V was cut by 3 bases and J by 4 bases, with 16 bases left in between. Germline V lookup: CDR1 LNHDA, CDR2 SQIVND (reference sequence). The CDR3, as DNA: TGTGCCAGTAGTATTGGAGGTCCAGGGCTTTACGAGCAGTACTTC. This encodes CASSIGGPGLYEQYF.

This clonotype was seen many times. This chain uses TRBV7-2 with TRBJ2-5; TRBD1 is a possible D gene (6 bases). Looked up from germline, CDR1 is SGHTA and CDR2 is FQGNSA. The CDR3 has 17 residues. V gave up 7 bases and J gave up 2 bases, with 23 bases separating them. The CDR3 DNA is TGTGCCAGCACCCAATCCGGGACCGGGACAAGACAAGAGACCCAGTACTTC. Translated: CASTQSGTGTRQETQYF.

The chain recombines TRBV29-1 with TRBJ2-1; 13 bases agree with TRBD2. V was pared by 2 bases and J by 8 bases, with 9 bases of the junction left unmatched. The CDR3 has 16 residues. Germline assignment: CDR1 SQVTM and CDR2 ANQGSEA. Written as DNA, the CDR3 is TGCAGCGTTGAAACAACTAGCGGGAGGGGCAGAGATGAGCAGTTCTTC. Protein product: CSVETTSGRGRDEQFF.

The V gene is TRBV7-2, the J gene TRBJ2-7, with 16 bases identical to TRBD2. V was pared by 3 bases and J by 0 bases, with 8 bases of the junction left unmatched. CDR3 length: 19 residues. Germline lookup yields CDR1 SGHTA and CDR2 FQGNSA. CDR3 in amino acids: CASSFRTGLAGGPSYEQYF. DNA for the CDR3: TGTGCCAGCAGCTTCCGAACGGGACTAGCGGGAGGGCCCTCCTACGAGCAGTACTTC. Combining the CDR3 with reference TRBV7-2 and TRBJ2-7 gives the whole variable domain GAGVSQSPSNKVTEKGKDVELRCDPISGHTALYWYRQSLGQGLEFLIYFQGNSAPDKSGLPSDRFSAERTGGSVSTLTIQRTQQEDSAVYLCASSFRTGLAGGPSYEQYFGPGTRLTVT.

Remarks on this clonotype: This is likely a read error, given that the CDR3 carries no conserved phenylalanine or tryptophan at its end. This chain connects TRBV12-3 or TRBV12-4 to TRBJ2-1, with D perhaps TRBD1 (5 bases). V was trimmed by 2 bases and J by 7 bases, leaving 12 bases between them. The CDR3 is made up of 14 amino acids. The CDR3 DNA sequence: TGTGCCAGCAGTTTATCTGTGACAGCGAATGAGCAGTTCCTC. The encoded protein is CASSLSVTANEQFL.

V usage is TRBV25-1 and J usage is TRBJ1-5; 9 bases fit TRBD1. The germline gives CDR1 MGHDK, CDR2 SYGVNS. The ends lost 2 bases at V and 4 bases at J; junction bases unmatched: 6. The CDR3 has 16 residues. The CDR3 sequence: CASSEPGQGENQPQHF. The CDR3, as DNA: TGTGCCAGCAGTGAACCGGGACAGGGTGAGAATCAGCCCCAGCATTTT.

This clonotype was seen a handful of times. The V and J genes are TRBV5-1 and TRBJ2-3; D gene unclear. Germline V gene lookup returns CDR1 SGHRS and CDR2 YFSETQ. The CDR3 spans 16 residues. Trimming took 4 bases from V and 0 from J, leaving 15 bases between them. The CDR3 DNA follows: TGCGCCAGCAGCCCCGCAGGCTTTTCTAGCACAGATACGCAGTATTTT. It is translated as CASSPAGFSSTDTQYF.

The rearrangement joins TRBV19 to TRBJ1-1; D is uncertain. Germline CDR1 is LNHDA and CDR2 is SQIVND (reference sequence). V lost 4 bases and J 11 bases, leaving 20 bases between the germline ends. The CDR3 is made up of 14 amino acids. CDR3 nucleotides: TGTGCCAGTAGTAGGCCGGCCGGTGGGCCTGGGGCTTTCTTT. Protein product: CASSRPAGGPGAFF.

The chain couples TRBV13 to TRBJ2-2; D remains unclear. Looked up from germline, CDR1 is PRHDT and CDR2 is FYEKMQ (reference sequence). The CDR3 covers 12 residues. The germline V and J ends were trimmed by 3 bases and 9 bases, with 8 bases remaining between them. The CDR3 DNA sequence: TGTGCCAGCAGCTTTCGGTTCCGGGAGCTGTTTTTT. Translating it yields CASSFRFRELFF.

The V call is TRBV20-1, the J call TRBJ2-5; D is unclear. This CDR3 has 12 amino acids. Germline CDR1 DFQATT, CDR2 SNEGSKA (reference sequence). V was pared by 5 bases and J by 4 bases, with 11 bases between. The CDR3 DNA reads as TGCAGTGCTCAACCGGACGGAGAGACCCAGTACTTC. It codes for CSAQPDGETQYF.

The chain is built from TRBV7-6 and TRBJ2-1; D ambiguous. Looked up from germline, CDR1 is SGHVS and CDR2 is FNYEAQ. V lost 5 bases and J lost 5, with 7 bases in between. The CDR3 extends over 12 amino acids. The CDR3 here is CASSAQDNEQFF. As DNA, the CDR3 is TGTGCCAGCAGCGCGCAAGACAATGAGCAGTTCTTC. The whole variable domain, filled in from reference TRBV7-6 and TRBJ2-1, reads GAGVSQSPRYKVTKRGQDVALRCDPISGHVSLYWYRQALGQGPEFLTYFNYEAQQDKSGLPNDRFSAERPEGSISTLTIQRTEQRDSAMYRCASSAQDNEQFFGPGTRLTVL.

The V call is TRBV12-3 or TRBV12-4, the J call TRBJ2-7; D unclear. This CDR3 has 13 amino acids. The V end was cut by 2 bases, the J end by 7 bases, with 12 bases between. CDR3 bases: TGTGCCAGCAGTTTAAGGATCCATGGAGAGCAGTACTTC. Translated: CASSLRIHGEQYF.

The V and J genes are TRBV5-1 and TRBJ1-1; D gene ambiguous. The CDR3 loop spans 14 amino acids. CDR1 SGHRS and CDR2 YFSETQ come from the germline V gene. Trimming took 0 bases from V and 6 from J, leaving 12 bases between them. CDR3 sequence reads: CASSLGLDGAEAFF. CDR3 nucleotides: TGCGCCAGCAGCTTGGGATTGGACGGCGCTGAAGCTTTCTTT. Full variable domain (outside the CDR3, taken from reference TRBV5-1 and TRBJ1-1): KAGVTQTPRYLIKTRGQQVTLSCSPISGHRSVSWYQQTPGQGLQFLFEYFSETQRNKGNFPGRFSGRQFSNSRSEMNVSTLELGDSALYLCASSLGLDGAEAFFGQGTRLTVV.

This clonotype showed up many times. This chain connects TRBV2 to TRBJ2-7; D is ambiguous. Trimming removed 9 bases at V and 5 bases at J, with 17 bases between. This CDR3 has 13 amino acids. Germline V gene data show CDR1 as SNHLY and CDR2 as FYNNEI. In nucleotides, the CDR3 is TGTGCCAGTAACTATCGGTCGTCCCACGAGCAGTACTTC. It yields the protein CASNYRSSHEQYF.

This clonotype appeared a few times. The chain combines TRBV6-1 with TRBJ1-1; D ambiguous. The CDR3 sequence is 11 residues long. V was clipped by 9 bases and J by 3 bases, with 8 bases between them. The germline V gene has CDR1 MNHNS and CDR2 SASEGT. The CDR3 sequence is CASWRDTEAFF. The CDR3 DNA sequence: TGTGCCAGTTGGAGGGACACTGAAGCTTTCTTT.

The table lists this clonotype with a few counts. The V and J genes are TRBV24-1 and TRBJ2-7, with 9 bases that match TRBD1. CDR1 is KGHDR and CDR2 is SFDVKD in the germline V gene. The CDR3 totals 14 residues. J gave up 5 bases and V 7 bases, and 8 bases lay outside the gene matches. DNA of the CDR3: TGTGCCACCAGAGGCGGGACAGGGTTAAACGAGCAGTACTTC. Translation: CATRGGTGLNEQYF.

The chain uses TRBV11-3 and TRBJ2-6; D might be TRBD1 (7 bases). Germline V CDR1 and CDR2: SGHNT, YENEEA. The CDR3 is 17 amino acids. Trimming left V 2 bases short and J 3 bases short, with 14 bases between. The chain's CDR3 is CASSLIQGGSGANVLTF. The DNA of the CDR3 is TGTGCCAGCAGCTTAATCCAGGGGGGTAGTGGGGCCAACGTCCTGACTTTC.